This TCR beta chain came from a study of T cell responses to AZD1222 COVID-19 vaccine. As for the study in general: Analysis merged second doses at about 4 or about 12 weeks. General study findings and limits: At baseline, seropositivity was found in only 5 to 7 AZD1222 recipients. Regions left unmutated in variants are reportedly the target of nearly half of spike-specific TCRs.

A remark on this clone: As yet, its antigen is unknown.

Produced via immunoSEQ multiplex PCR; TCRdb's table is partial and in-frame only. Among around 50,000 clones listed, about 88% were seen once. Sequenced material: peripheral blood, taken on day 0 of AZD1222 vaccination. The receptor comes from an adult in good health.

CDR3 sequence reads: CATSSGGNTGELFF. CDR3 coding DNA: TGTGCCACCAGCAGCGGGGGGAACACCGGGGAGCTGTTTTTT. The genes are TRBV15 and TRBJ2-2; a possible D gene is TRBD2 (6 bases). There are 14 residues in the CDR3. CDR1 is LNHNV and CDR2 is YYDKDF in the germline V gene (reference sequence). Trimming removed 3 bases from V and 1 base from J, with 6 bases in between.